This T cell receptor beta chain was identified during a study of cytomegalovirus exposure and HLA in healthy donors. Study-level results: Reported performance of the classifier showed diagnosis of cytomegalovirus status with high specificity and sensitivity. Analysis performed later found around 15,000 TCR beta sequences associated with HLA alleles at 0.05 false discovery rate.

Germline V gene sequence: CDR1 SGHAT, CDR2 FQNNGV. The CDR3 has 15 residues. The V gene end was trimmed by 4 bases and the J gene end by 4 bases; junction bases not matched to a gene: 10. PCR used 60 Vbeta primers and 13 Jbeta primers. TCRdb's table, derived via immunoSEQ multiplex PCR, lists solely in-frame clones and lacks some. The sample consists of about 180,000 clones, about 77% of them appearing once. Comment on this clone: What it recognizes is unknown.

Material for sequencing was PBMCs. The TCR was taken from a woman in her 30s in good health and CMV-seropositive. The chain recombines TRBV11-2 with TRBJ2-7; 7 bases agree with TRBD1. The CDR3 nucleotides read TGTGCCAGCAGCTATTACAGGGGAGTCAGGTACGAGCAGTACTTC. The encoded protein is CASSYYRGVRYEQYF.